This paragraph reports one T cell receptor (beta chain). Its antigen remains unknown. Addition of a universal primer site occurred through template switching, and cDNA carried unique molecular identifiers. TCRdb reprocessed the 5' RACE reads with MiXCR, giving one entry per CDR3 protein. The sample yields 1.5 million to 2 million distinct CDR3 sequences, less than 40% seen once. The CDR3 contains 12 residues. V dropped 3 bases and J dropped 9 bases, with 9 bases sitting between them. The germline V gene encodes CDR1 MDHEN and CDR2 SYDVKM. This sample stems from a study of identical twins. Findings and limits, study-wide: Sharing of beta out-of-frame sequences by twins showed a weaker excess. Memory repertoires lacked the insertion deficit that abundant cord blood beta clonotypes showed. Twin-shared out-of-frame alpha sequences were enriched for low generation probability.

The sequenced sample consisted of cord blood. The clonotype originates from a newborn girl in good health. This chain links TRBV28 with TRBJ2-1; tentatively, D is TRBD1 or TRBD2 (5 bases each). DNA of the CDR3: TGTGCCAGCAGTTTCAGGGACCCTGAGCAGTTCTTC. Protein product: CASSFRDPEQFF.